The sequence of this T cell receptor beta chain was determined in a study of T cell responses to AZD1222 COVID-19 vaccine. At the level of the study: Second-dose intervals of approximately 4 or approximately 12 weeks were pooled. Findings and caveats of the study: Seropositive at baseline were only a handful of AZD1222 recipients. Donors were mostly white British, more females; clonal diversity possibly underestimated.

Using immunoSEQ multiplex PCR, the repertoire was profiled, and TCRdb retains in-frame clones only, with some absent. The table lists 120,000 or so clones, 92% of them singletons, with 1.7% in the top ten. Notes on this clone: The antigen is undetermined.

After removal of 4 bases from V and 2 bases from J, the junction contained 3 bases not matched to a gene. The CDR3 contains 14 residues. Germline loops: CDR1 SGHDN, CDR2 FVKESK. The chain joins TRBV14 to TRBJ2-5; 8 nucleotides agree with TRBD1. The receptor comes from an adult in good health. The material was peripheral blood, obtained on day 0 of AZD1222 vaccination. The CDR3 bases are TGTGCCAGCAGCCCACGGACAGGGCAAGAGACCCAGTACTTC. Translated: CASSPRTGQETQYF.